This T cell receptor (beta chain) emerged from a study of human T cells and chemical hapten exposure. A few counts support this clonotype. Time point noted: pre-sensitization, week 0. Treatment in this sample: therapeutic diphenylcyclopropenone sensitization with weekly scalp DPC. TCRdb ran MiXCR on the RACE reads and lists one entry per CDR3 protein. The sample includes over 85,000 distinct CDR3 sequences, approximately 10% seen only once; the top ten take 2.5% to 4%. The V and J ends lost 3 bases and 7 bases respectively, with 16 bases between them. The germline V gene encodes CDR1 SGHKS and CDR2 YYEKEE (reference sequence). The CDR3 is made up of 15 amino acids.

The V gene is TRBV5-5, the J gene TRBJ1-4; a possible D gene is TRBD1 (6 bases). This material consisted of whole blood, taken in connection with sensitization to the hapten diphenylcyclopropenone (DPC). This TCR was sampled from a woman in her fifties or sixties with alopecia areata. Some clones in this sample may be carry-over from other donors' samples. Written as DNA, the CDR3 is TGTGCCAGCAGCTCAGGACAGACTCTTTTTGAAAAACTGTTTTTT. Amino acid sequence: CASSSGQTLFEKLFF.